This T cell receptor beta chain appears in the sequencing data of a study of blood T cell repertoires in COVID-19. On the study more broadly: Collection of acute and convalescent COVID-19 samples took place in the United States, Italy and Spain. Sources were T cells, B-cell-depleted T cells, or PBMCs; the material itself was cDNA or gDNA.

V was cut by 6 bases and J by 0 bases, with 15 bases left in between. CDR3 size: 15 residues. The germline CDR1 and CDR2 sequences are MNHEY and SMNVEV (reference sequence). Study processing details: From reference gene primer amplification, estimates of nucleated cell counts were derived. The assay was immunoSEQ multiplex PCR, and TCRdb's table has in-frame clones only and misses some. V and J calls and clone size come straight from that table; D and trimming were deduced from the DNA. The sample lists about 180,000 clones, 89% occurring once. The sequence was obtained from a man aged 18 to 29 who had recovered from COVID-19. The specimen was peripheral blood. The chain couples TRBV27 to TRBJ2-7, with a weak D call TRBD2 (5 bases). DNA of the CDR3: TGTGCCAGCAGCCCTGAAGGTGGGAGCTCCTACGAGCAGTACTTC. Protein product: CASSPEGGSSYEQYF.